The rows below give T cell receptor beta chains drawn from one sample of a study of cytomegalovirus exposure and HLA in healthy donors. Profiling relied on immunoSEQ multiplex PCR, and the TCRdb table lists in-frame clones only, not all of them. The sample includes 210,000 or so clones, around four fifths seen only once; the top ten take roughly 10%. Sequencing was carried out using PBMCs. The receptors come from a woman between 50 and 59 years old in good health and CMV-seropositive. CDR3s include the opening cysteine and the closing phenylalanine or tryptophan. D genes are given only for firm matches. A clone size is listed for some rows: how often the clone was seen (once, few, many), or a class if it is expanded.

J: TRBJ1-4
V: TRBV10-3
size: few
D: TRBD1
DNA: TGTGCCATCAGTCGACAGGGAATGGGCAATGAAAAACTGTTTTTT
CDR3: CAISRQGMGNEKLFF

J: TRBJ2-7
V: TRBV7-2
size: once
D: NA
DNA: TGTGCCAGCAGCTTAGTGCCAGCCTACGAGCAGTACTTC
CDR3: CASSLVPAYEQYF

J: TRBJ1-6
V: TRBV5-1
size: few
D: NA
DNA: TGCGCCAGCAGCTTGATCTCAACGGATTCACCCCTCCACTTT
CDR3: CASSLISTDSPLHF

J: TRBJ1-4
V: TRBV19
size: NA
D: TRBD1
DNA: TGTGCCAGTAGTCAAACACAGGGGCCTAATGAAAAACTGTTTTTT
CDR3: CASSQTQGPNEKLFF

J: TRBJ2-5
V: TRBV7-9
size: NA
D: TRBD2
DNA: TGTGCCAGCAGCTTATCCCCTAGCGGGGGAATTCAAGAGACCCAGTACTTC
CDR3: CASSLSPSGGIQETQYF

J: TRBJ2-2
V: TRBV9
size: NA
D: TRBD1
DNA: TGTGCCAGCAGCCTGGGACAGGTCGATGCCGGGGAGCTGTTTTTT
CDR3: CASSLGQVDAGELFF

J: TRBJ1-1
V: TRBV30
size: NA
D: NA
DNA: TGTGCCTGGAGTGTACCGGGAGAACACACTGAAGCTTTCTTT
CDR3: CAWSVPGEHTEAFF

J: TRBJ1-2
V: TRBV27
size: NA
D: NA
DNA: TGTGCCAGCAGGCCCGGGCGGCTTGAGGGTGGCTACACCTTC
CDR3: CASRPGRLEGGYTF

J: TRBJ2-7
V: TRBV30
size: NA
D: NA
DNA: TGTGCCTGGAAGGCTTGGGCCAGCTCCTACGAGCAGTACTTC
CDR3: CAWKAWASSYEQYF

J: TRBJ2-7
V: TRBV5-3
size: NA
D: TRBD2
DNA: TGTGCCAGAAGCTCCCGGGAAGCGGGGCAAATCTACGAGCAGTACTTC
CDR3: CARSSREAGQIYEQYF

J: TRBJ2-2
V: TRBV5-4
size: NA
D: TRBD2
DNA: TGTGCCAGCAGCTTGTACGCGGCGGGGGACACCGGGGAGCTGTTTTTT
CDR3: CASSLYAAGDTGELFF

J: TRBJ2-7
V: TRBV7-6
size: NA
D: NA
DNA: TGTGCCAGCAGCTTAAGTTACGGGGGTTTCCCCTACGAGCAGTACTTC
CDR3: CASSLSYGGFPYEQYF

J: TRBJ2-7
V: TRBV29-1
size: NA
D: TRBD1
DNA: TGCAGCGTTGTGGACAGGACCGCCTACGAGCAGTACTTC
CDR3: CSVVDRTAYEQYF

J: TRBJ1-1
V: TRBV6-5
size: once
D: TRBD1
DNA: TGTGCCAGCAGTTACGGGACAGGGAACACTGAAGCTTTCTTT
CDR3: CASSYGTGNTEAFF

J: TRBJ1-2
V: TRBV15
size: once
D: NA
DNA: TGTGCCACCAGCAAGAGCAGGGATTATGGCTACACCTTC
CDR3: CATSKSRDYGYTF

J: TRBJ1-4
V: TRBV5-1
size: NA
D: TRBD1
DNA: TGCGCCAGCAGCGCCCAGGGGGCTCGGGGCGAAAAACTGTTTTTT
CDR3: CASSAQGARGEKLFF

J: TRBJ2-7
V: TRBV5-1
size: NA
D: NA
DNA: TGCGCCAGCAGCTTGGGCTACGAGCAGTACTTC
CDR3: CASSLGYEQYF

J: TRBJ2-5
V: TRBV7-2
size: once
D: NA
DNA: TGTGCCAGCAGCCGGACAGCTCAAGAGACCCAGTACTTC
CDR3: CASSRTAQETQYF

J: TRBJ1-1
V: TRBV6-5
size: NA
D: NA
DNA: TGTGCCAGCAGCCGTCACGGACAGTCTCCTGAAGCTTTCTTT
CDR3: CASSRHGQSPEAFF

J: TRBJ1-1
V: TRBV19
size: NA
D: NA
DNA: TGTGCCAGTACGGATCAGGGCACTGAAGCTTTCTTT
CDR3: CASTDQGTEAFF

J: TRBJ1-1
V: TRBV7-6
size: NA
D: NA
DNA: TGTGCCAGCAGTCGAGGGACTCGGAACACTGAAGCTTTCTTT
CDR3: CASSRGTRNTEAFF

J: TRBJ2-7
V: TRBV7-2
size: NA
D: NA
DNA: TGTGCCAGCAGCTTAAAGGGGGGGCGCAACGGCGAGCAGTACTTC
CDR3: CASSLKGGRNGEQYF

J: TRBJ2-5
V: TRBV2
size: NA
D: NA
DNA: TGTGCCAGCAGTGACGGACTCGATGAGACCCAGTACTTC
CDR3: CASSDGLDETQYF

J: TRBJ2-5
V: TRBV7-3
size: NA
D: TRBD1
DNA: TGTGCCAGCAGCTTAGACAGGGGAGGCCAAGAGACCCAGTACTTC
CDR3: CASSLDRGGQETQYF

J: TRBJ1-1
V: TRBV6-5
size: NA
D: NA
DNA: TGTGCCAGCAGGTTGGGAGGTACTGAAGCTTTCTTT
CDR3: CASRLGGTEAFF

J: TRBJ1-3
V: TRBV15
size: once
D: NA
DNA: TGTGCCACCAGCAGAGATATTAATCAGGTTTCTGGAAACACCATATATTTT
CDR3: CATSRDINQVSGNTIYF

J: TRBJ1-5
V: TRBV2
size: NA
D: NA
DNA: TGTGCCAGCAAAAAAACCCGCGAACAGCCCCAGCATTTT
CDR3: CASKKTREQPQHF

J: TRBJ2-5
V: TRBV5-1
size: NA
D: TRBD1
DNA: TGCGCCAGCAGCCTATTGGGACAGAGTCAAGAGACCCAGTACTTC
CDR3: CASSLLGQSQETQYF

J: TRBJ1-4
V: TRBV30
size: NA
D: TRBD1
DNA: TGTGCCAGGAACAGGGGACGGGGTGAAAAACTGTTTTTT
CDR3: CARNRGRGEKLFF

J: TRBJ2-2
V: TRBV6-5
size: NA
D: TRBD1
DNA: TGTGCCAGCAGTCCACGGACAGGGGGTACCGGGGAGCTGTTTTTT
CDR3: CASSPRTGGTGELFF

J: TRBJ1-1
V: TRBV7-2
size: NA
D: NA
DNA: TGTGCCAGCAGCTTATTGGCAGGCACTGAAGCTTTCTTT
CDR3: CASSLLAGTEAFF

J: TRBJ1-2
V: TRBV13
size: NA
D: TRBD1
DNA: TGTGCCAGCAGATTTACAGGGGGCTATGGCTACACCTTC
CDR3: CASRFTGGYGYTF

J: TRBJ1-4
V: TRBV2
size: NA
D: TRBD1
DNA: TGTGCCAGCTGGACAGGGTCTAATGAAAAACTGTTTTTT
CDR3: CASWTGSNEKLFF

J: TRBJ1-2
V: TRBV28
size: NA
D: NA
DNA: TGTGCCAGCAGTTCCTCGGACAGAAACTATGGCTACACCTTC
CDR3: CASSSSDRNYGYTF

J: TRBJ2-7
V: TRBV27
size: NA
D: TRBD2
DNA: TGTGCCAGCACTTCCCGACTAGCGGGGGGCCCTTTGGCCGGCTACGAGCAGTACTTC
CDR3: CASTSRLAGGPLAGYEQYF

J: TRBJ2-5
V: TRBV7-2
size: once
D: NA
DNA: TGTGCCAGCAGCTTAGTTGGGGCGTTAGAGACCCAGTACTTC
CDR3: CASSLVGALETQYF

J: TRBJ2-1
V: TRBV23-1
size: NA
D: NA
DNA: TGCGCCAGCAGTCCCGCACAGGACCTTCGAGTCAAGAGTGAGCAGTTCTTC
CDR3: CASSPAQDLRVKSEQFF

J: TRBJ1-5
V: TRBV5-5
size: NA
D: NA
DNA: TGTGCCAGCAGCCTGGGACTTTATGATCAGCCCCAGCATTTT
CDR3: CASSLGLYDQPQHF

J: TRBJ1-1
V: TRBV19
size: NA
D: TRBD1
DNA: TGTGCCAGTAGCACCGGGACAGAGCCACTAAACACTGAAGCTTTCTTT
CDR3: CASSTGTEPLNTEAFF

J: TRBJ1-3
V: TRBV2
size: NA
D: TRBD1
DNA: TGTGCCAGCACCTTACAGGGGACTGGAAACACCATATATTTT
CDR3: CASTLQGTGNTIYF

J: TRBJ1-4
V: TRBV5-1
size: few
D: TRBD1
DNA: TGCGCCAGCAGTGATTCGGGACAGTTAAATGAAAAACTGTTTTTT
CDR3: CASSDSGQLNEKLFF

J: TRBJ1-1
V: TRBV11-2
size: NA
D: NA
DNA: TGTGCCAGCAGCTTAACAGGGAACACTGAAGCTTTCTTT
CDR3: CASSLTGNTEAFF